Sequencing of this T cell receptor beta chain was carried out in a study of T-cell reconstitution after alpha-beta-depleted transplantation in children. For TCRbeta, the library was prepared with unique molecular identifiers. One entry per CDR3 protein, called by TCRdb with MiXCR from the PCR reads. Of a few hundred thousand distinct CDR3 sequences in the sample, approximately 10% are singletons; the top ten hold about 2.3%. The CDR3 runs 15 residues. The J segment lost 6 bases and the V segment lost 0 bases, leaving 4 bases of the junction unmatched. Germline V gene data show CDR1 as SGHDT and CDR2 as YYEEEE. This clonotype was seen a handful of times.

This sequence was found in a human donor who donated a stem cell graft to a child with acute lymphoblastic leukemia. The input for sequencing was PBMCs from the stem cell graft donor, taken from the stem cell graft. This chain uses TRBV5-6 with TRBJ2-3; 10 bases fit TRBD2. CDR3 DNA sequence: TGTGCCAGCAGCTTGGAAGCGGGAGGGTTGGATACGCAGTATTTT. This translates into CASSLEAGGLDTQYF.